These T cell receptor beta chains were read from a single sample in a study of cytomegalovirus exposure and HLA in healthy donors. Clones were read by immunoSEQ multiplex PCR, and TCRdb kept only the in-frame ones, dropping some. The sample contains 200,000 or so clones, over 65% of which appear only once. Material for sequencing was PBMCs. These TCRs come from a woman between 45 and 65 years old in good health and CMV-seropositive. CDR3s include the opening cysteine and the closing phenylalanine or tryptophan. Fields, in order: CDR3 DNA, CDR3 protein, D gene, V gene, clone size, J gene. D genes are given only for firm matches. Rows may omit the clone size; those that give it use once, few, many or a size class.

cdr3_nt: TGTGCCAGCAGCGGCCTAGAGACCCAGTACTTC; cdr3_aa: CASSGLETQYF; d_call: .; v_call: TRBV7-9; clone_size: once; j_call: TRBJ2-5
cdr3_nt: TGTGCCAGCAGCTCAATTAGCGGGGGGGCCGCCTACGAGCAGTACTTC; cdr3_aa: CASSSISGGAAYEQYF; d_call: TRBD2; v_call: TRBV5-4; clone_size: .; j_call: TRBJ2-7
cdr3_nt: TGCGCCAGCTATCGCAGGCCAGGGACTAGTGGCACAGATACGCAGTATTTT; cdr3_aa: CASYRRPGTSGTDTQYF; d_call: TRBD2; v_call: TRBV5-1; clone_size: .; j_call: TRBJ2-3
cdr3_nt: TGTGCCAGCAGCCGGGGGACCCAGTACTTC; cdr3_aa: CASSRGTQYF; d_call: .; v_call: TRBV7-9; clone_size: .; j_call: TRBJ2-5
cdr3_nt: TGTGCCAGCAGCGTGAGGTTTTCCTCCTCTGGAAACACCATATATTTT; cdr3_aa: CASSVRFSSSGNTIYF; d_call: .; v_call: TRBV28; clone_size: .; j_call: TRBJ1-3
cdr3_nt: TGTGCCAGTAGTATAGCCGACTATGGCTACACCTTC; cdr3_aa: CASSIADYGYTF; d_call: .; v_call: TRBV19; clone_size: .; j_call: TRBJ1-2
cdr3_nt: TGTGCCAGCAGCTCGAAGCGGGCGGATACGCAGTATTTT; cdr3_aa: CASSSKRADTQYF; d_call: .; v_call: TRBV7-2; clone_size: .; j_call: TRBJ2-3
cdr3_nt: TGTGCCAGCACCTCCGGGACAGGGCACTCCTACGAGCAGTACTTC; cdr3_aa: CASTSGTGHSYEQYF; d_call: TRBD1; v_call: TRBV6-6; clone_size: .; j_call: TRBJ2-7
cdr3_nt: TGTGCCAGCAGTCGGGGGACAGACCTAAACTATGGCTACACCTTC; cdr3_aa: CASSRGTDLNYGYTF; d_call: TRBD1; v_call: TRBV6-5; clone_size: .; j_call: TRBJ1-2
cdr3_nt: TGTGCCAGCAGCCGGACTAGCCCTAAGGGCAATGAGCAGTTCTTC; cdr3_aa: CASSRTSPKGNEQFF; d_call: TRBD2; v_call: TRBV6-6; clone_size: .; j_call: TRBJ2-1
cdr3_nt: TGTGCCAGCAGCTTTTTTCAAATCGGGGATACGCAGTATTTT; cdr3_aa: CASSFFQIGDTQYF; d_call: .; v_call: TRBV7-9; clone_size: .; j_call: TRBJ2-3
cdr3_nt: TGTGCCAGCAGTGAAAGGAAAGGAGTGAGGGAGGGACAGCCCCAGCATTTT; cdr3_aa: CASSERKGVREGQPQHF; d_call: .; v_call: TRBV6-1; clone_size: once; j_call: TRBJ1-5
cdr3_nt: TGTGCCAGCAGCTCTAGGGGGCCGGGTCTGCAGTTCTTC; cdr3_aa: CASSSRGPGLQFF; d_call: TRBD1; v_call: TRBV7-3; clone_size: .; j_call: TRBJ2-1
cdr3_nt: TGTGCCAGCAGTGACGACACTTACGAGCAGTACTTC; cdr3_aa: CASSDDTYEQYF; d_call: .; v_call: TRBV2; clone_size: .; j_call: TRBJ2-7
cdr3_nt: TGTGCCAGCAGGGAAGGGAGGTGGGACACTGAAGCTTTCTTT; cdr3_aa: CASREGRWDTEAFF; d_call: .; v_call: TRBV6-5; clone_size: .; j_call: TRBJ1-1
cdr3_nt: TGTGCCAGCAGCTTAGCGGGGGGAGGAAACACCATATATTTT; cdr3_aa: CASSLAGGGNTIYF; d_call: .; v_call: TRBV7-9; clone_size: .; j_call: TRBJ1-3
cdr3_nt: TGTGCCAGCATTTCAGGACAAACCCACACTGAAGCTTTCTTT; cdr3_aa: CASISGQTHTEAFF; d_call: .; v_call: TRBV6-5; clone_size: once; j_call: TRBJ1-1
cdr3_nt: TGTGCCAGCAGTGAAGCAAGACATTACGGCTACACCTTC; cdr3_aa: CASSEARHYGYTF; d_call: .; v_call: TRBV6-1; clone_size: once; j_call: TRBJ1-2